These T cell receptor beta chains were read from a single sample in a study of Ad26.COV2.S vaccination and SARS-CoV-2 variants. Only in-frame clones appear in the TCRdb table, and some are missing; sequencing was by immunoSEQ multiplex PCR. The sample lists roughly 350,000 clones, about 88% seen once, with 6.4% in the top ten. The sample was peripheral blood, taken in a trial of Ad26.COV2.S vaccine versus placebo. All receptors come from a person between 18 and 65 years old who received the Ad26.COV2.S COVID-19 vaccine or a placebo. Both conserved end residues are part of each CDR3. The order of the fields is D gene, V gene, J gene, clone size, CDR3 protein, CDR3 DNA. The D gene is left open where the match is weak. Size is omitted from some rows. Given values are once, few, many or a class for expanded clones.

D gene: -; V gene: TRBV6-5; J gene: TRBJ2-5; clone size: -; CDR3 protein: CASQNGGKGTQYF; CDR3 DNA: TGTGCCAGCCAAAACGGCGGGAAGGGGACCCAGTACTTC
D gene: TRBD2; V gene: TRBV11-1; J gene: TRBJ2-5; clone size: -; CDR3 protein: CASTDGLAGEETQYF; CDR3 DNA: TGTGCCAGCACCGACGGACTAGCGGGGGAAGAGACCCAGTACTTC
D gene: TRBD2; V gene: TRBV6-5; J gene: TRBJ2-1; clone size: -; CDR3 protein: CASSYEAGEYNEQFF; CDR3 DNA: TGTGCCAGCAGTTACGAAGCGGGGGAATACAATGAGCAGTTCTTC
D gene: TRBD1; V gene: TRBV19; J gene: TRBJ2-7; clone size: -; CDR3 protein: CASSPTGQSYEQYF; CDR3 DNA: TGTGCCAGTAGCCCTACGGGACAGTCCTACGAGCAGTACTTC
D gene: -; V gene: TRBV28; J gene: TRBJ2-4; clone size: -; CDR3 protein: CASSLLSRLHQNIQYF; CDR3 DNA: TGTGCCAGCAGTTTATTATCCAGGTTACATCAAAACATTCAGTACTTC
D gene: -; V gene: TRBV28; J gene: TRBJ2-7; clone size: -; CDR3 protein: CASSLTARQIYEQYF; CDR3 DNA: TGTGCCAGCAGTTTAACCGCCCGACAGATCTACGAGCAGTACTTC
D gene: -; V gene: TRBV20-1; J gene: TRBJ1-5; clone size: -; CDR3 protein: CSASLGPSNQPQHF; CDR3 DNA: TGCAGTGCTAGTTTGGGGCCGAGCAATCAGCCCCAGCATTTT
D gene: -; V gene: TRBV13; J gene: TRBJ1-1; clone size: -; CDR3 protein: CASRRANTEAFF; CDR3 DNA: TGTGCCAGCAGACGGGCGAACACTGAAGCTTTCTTT
D gene: -; V gene: TRBV7-6; J gene: TRBJ1-4; clone size: -; CDR3 protein: CASSLGVWGTTNEKLFF; CDR3 DNA: TGTGCCAGCAGCTTAGGGGTGTGGGGGACAACTAATGAAAAACTGTTTTTT
D gene: TRBD1; V gene: TRBV19; J gene: TRBJ2-2; clone size: -; CDR3 protein: CASTPPGQVFFGELFF; CDR3 DNA: TGTGCCAGCACCCCCCCGGGACAGGTTTTTTTCGGGGAGCTGTTTTTT
D gene: TRBD1; V gene: TRBV25-1; J gene: TRBJ2-1; clone size: -; CDR3 protein: CASSAGTGSRRVQFF; CDR3 DNA: TGTGCCAGCAGTGCTGGGACAGGGTCCCGGCGTGTGCAGTTCTTC
D gene: -; V gene: TRBV7-2; J gene: TRBJ2-5; clone size: -; CDR3 protein: CASSSSRDIQETQYF; CDR3 DNA: TGTGCCAGCAGCTCGTCTAGGGACATCCAAGAGACCCAGTACTTC
D gene: -; V gene: TRBV15; J gene: TRBJ2-3; clone size: once; CDR3 protein: CATSRGPPDTQYF; CDR3 DNA: TGTGCCACCAGCAGAGGCCCCCCAGATACGCAGTATTTT
D gene: -; V gene: TRBV7-2; J gene: TRBJ2-7; clone size: -; CDR3 protein: CASSLTREYEQYF; CDR3 DNA: TGTGCCAGCAGCTTGACCAGGGAGTACGAGCAGTACTTC
D gene: -; V gene: TRBV12-3/TRBV12-4; J gene: TRBJ1-2; clone size: -; CDR3 protein: CASSRTGYGYTF; CDR3 DNA: TGTGCCAGCAGTCGGACGGGGTATGGCTACACCTTC
D gene: TRBD1; V gene: TRBV19; J gene: TRBJ1-2; clone size: few; CDR3 protein: CASTQDRIYGYTF; CDR3 DNA: TGTGCCAGTACCCAGGACAGGATCTATGGCTACACCTTC
D gene: -; V gene: TRBV12-5; J gene: TRBJ2-2; clone size: -; CDR3 protein: CASGLLALALGELFF; CDR3 DNA: TGTGCTAGTGGTTTGCTTGCCCTGGCCCTCGGGGAGCTGTTTTTT
D gene: TRBD1; V gene: TRBV9; J gene: TRBJ1-6; clone size: -; CDR3 protein: CASSVAPGGNSPLHF; CDR3 DNA: TGTGCCAGCAGCGTAGCTCCAGGGGGGAATTCACCCCTCCACTTT
D gene: -; V gene: TRBV2; J gene: TRBJ1-4; clone size: -; CDR3 protein: CASSGPGANEKLFF; CDR3 DNA: TGTGCCAGCAGCGGACCAGGGGCCAATGAAAAACTGTTTTTT
D gene: -; V gene: TRBV30; J gene: TRBJ2-7; clone size: -; CDR3 protein: CAWTPDPVPVEQYF; CDR3 DNA: TGTGCCTGGACCCCGGACCCTGTGCCCGTCGAGCAGTACTTC
D gene: -; V gene: TRBV5-1; J gene: TRBJ1-4; clone size: -; CDR3 protein: CASSSPLGGNEKLFF; CDR3 DNA: TGCGCCAGCAGCTCCCCTCTAGGGGGGAATGAAAAACTGTTTTTT
D gene: -; V gene: TRBV12-3/TRBV12-4; J gene: TRBJ2-5; clone size: -; CDR3 protein: CASSFGPQETQYF; CDR3 DNA: TGTGCCAGCAGTTTTGGACCTCAAGAGACCCAGTACTTC
D gene: TRBD1; V gene: TRBV28; J gene: TRBJ1-1; clone size: -; CDR3 protein: CASKRQGTMNTEAFF; CDR3 DNA: TGTGCCAGCAAAAGACAGGGCACGATGAACACTGAAGCTTTCTTT
D gene: -; V gene: TRBV6-5; J gene: TRBJ2-7; clone size: -; CDR3 protein: CASSYSFGQSYEQYF; CDR3 DNA: TGTGCCAGCAGTTACTCGTTCGGCCAGTCCTACGAGCAGTACTTC
D gene: -; V gene: TRBV9; J gene: TRBJ1-2; clone size: -; CDR3 protein: CASSVNPALPGAANYGYTF; CDR3 DNA: TGTGCCAGCAGCGTAAACCCCGCCCTACCGGGGGCCGCTAACTATGGCTACACCTTC
D gene: -; V gene: TRBV4-2; J gene: TRBJ1-3; clone size: -; CDR3 protein: CASSQDSESSGNTIYF; CDR3 DNA: TGTGCCAGCAGCCAAGATAGCGAGAGCTCTGGAAACACCATATATTTT
D gene: -; V gene: TRBV5-8; J gene: TRBJ2-1; clone size: -; CDR3 protein: CASTGLGRSYNEQFF; CDR3 DNA: TGTGCCTCAACTGGTCTGGGGAGGTCTTACAATGAGCAGTTCTTC
D gene: TRBD1; V gene: TRBV7-9; J gene: TRBJ1-6; clone size: -; CDR3 protein: CASSRTGDNSPLHF; CDR3 DNA: TGTGCCAGCAGCCGGACAGGCGATAATTCACCCCTCCACTTT
D gene: -; V gene: TRBV4-1; J gene: TRBJ2-7; clone size: -; CDR3 protein: CASSQNEGPYEQYF; CDR3 DNA: TGCGCCAGCAGCCAAAACGAGGGTCCCTACGAGCAGTACTTC
D gene: -; V gene: TRBV3-1/TRBV3-2; J gene: TRBJ2-7; clone size: many; CDR3 protein: CASSHDSGLLYEQYF; CDR3 DNA: TGTGCCAGCAGCCATGATTCGGGACTCCTCTACGAGCAGTACTTC
D gene: -; V gene: TRBV2; J gene: TRBJ1-1; clone size: -; CDR3 protein: CASSVNQYGQSEAFF; CDR3 DNA: TGTGCCAGCAGTGTTAACCAGTATGGGCAATCTGAAGCTTTCTTT
D gene: -; V gene: TRBV7-6; J gene: TRBJ1-1; clone size: -; CDR3 protein: CASSLVSAKNTEAFF; CDR3 DNA: TGTGCCAGCAGCTTAGTATCTGCGAAGAACACTGAAGCTTTCTTT
D gene: -; V gene: TRBV7-6; J gene: TRBJ2-5; clone size: -; CDR3 protein: CASSLSATQYF; CDR3 DNA: TGTGCCAGCAGCTTAAGCGCGACCCAGTACTTC
D gene: -; V gene: TRBV11-3; J gene: TRBJ2-2; clone size: -; CDR3 protein: CASSLVPGELFF; CDR3 DNA: TGTGCCAGCAGCTTAGTGCCCGGGGAGCTGTTTTTT
D gene: -; V gene: TRBV7-2; J gene: TRBJ1-1; clone size: -; CDR3 protein: CASSTRRQQNTEAFF; CDR3 DNA: TGTGCCAGCAGCACCAGGAGACAACAGAACACTGAAGCTTTCTTT
D gene: -; V gene: TRBV6-2/TRBV6-3; J gene: TRBJ2-1; clone size: -; CDR3 protein: CASSYPRGLDNEQFF; CDR3 DNA: TGTGCCAGCAGTTACCCGAGGGGGTTGGACAATGAGCAGTTCTTC
D gene: -; V gene: TRBV9; J gene: TRBJ1-4; clone size: -; CDR3 protein: CASSVHPRLWVNEKLFF; CDR3 DNA: TGTGCCAGCAGCGTACACCCTCGCTTATGGGTTAATGAAAAACTGTTTTTT
D gene: TRBD2; V gene: TRBV7-7; J gene: TRBJ2-1; clone size: -; CDR3 protein: CASSLMLAGEFNEQFF; CDR3 DNA: TGTGCTAGCAGCCTGATGCTAGCGGGGGAGTTCAATGAGCAGTTCTTC
D gene: TRBD1; V gene: TRBV6-5; J gene: TRBJ2-3; clone size: -; CDR3 protein: CASSLGQAPDTQYF; CDR3 DNA: TGTGCCAGCAGCCTCGGACAGGCACCAGATACGCAGTATTTT
D gene: -; V gene: TRBV19; J gene: TRBJ2-5; clone size: -; CDR3 protein: CASRNRESRETQYF; CDR3 DNA: TGTGCCAGTAGAAACAGGGAATCAAGGGAGACCCAGTACTTC
D gene: TRBD1; V gene: TRBV6-2/TRBV6-3; J gene: TRBJ1-6; clone size: -; CDR3 protein: CASSHGQENSPLHF; CDR3 DNA: TGTGCCAGCAGTCACGGACAGGAGAATTCACCCCTCCACTTT
D gene: TRBD2; V gene: TRBV7-9; J gene: TRBJ2-5; clone size: -; CDR3 protein: CASSPTPGLAEETQYF; CDR3 DNA: TGTGCCAGCAGCCCGACACCGGGACTAGCGGAAGAGACCCAGTACTTC
D gene: -; V gene: TRBV19; J gene: TRBJ2-3; clone size: -; CDR3 protein: CASSIGTGSTDTQYF; CDR3 DNA: TGTGCCAGTAGTATTGGCACAGGAAGCACAGATACGCAGTATTTT
D gene: TRBD2; V gene: TRBV6-4; J gene: TRBJ2-3; clone size: few; CDR3 protein: CASSALAEGTDTQYF; CDR3 DNA: TGTGCCAGCAGTGCTCTAGCGGAAGGGACAGATACGCAGTATTTT
D gene: -; V gene: TRBV7-8; J gene: TRBJ1-3; clone size: -; CDR3 protein: CASSLSSGNTIYF; CDR3 DNA: TGTGCCAGCAGCTTATCCTCTGGAAACACCATATATTTT
D gene: -; V gene: TRBV12-5; J gene: TRBJ1-2; clone size: -; CDR3 protein: CASGLVPGTYGYTF; CDR3 DNA: TGTGCTAGTGGTTTGGTTCCGGGGACCTATGGCTACACCTTC
D gene: -; V gene: TRBV30; J gene: TRBJ1-4; clone size: -; CDR3 protein: CAWSLTLGGEKLFF; CDR3 DNA: TGTGCCTGGAGTCTAACCCTAGGGGGTGAAAAACTGTTTTTT
D gene: -; V gene: TRBV6-5; J gene: TRBJ2-7; clone size: -; CDR3 protein: CASSYSRQSYEQYF; CDR3 DNA: TGTGCCAGCAGTTACTCGCGACAAAGCTACGAGCAGTACTTC
D gene: -; V gene: TRBV12-3/TRBV12-4; J gene: TRBJ1-4; clone size: -; CDR3 protein: CASSLRGSEKLFF; CDR3 DNA: TGTGCCAGCAGTTTAAGGGGGAGTGAAAAACTGTTTTTT
D gene: -; V gene: TRBV28; J gene: TRBJ1-2; clone size: -; CDR3 protein: CASSRIRLGYTF; CDR3 DNA: TGTGCCAGCAGCCGGATAAGACTTGGCTACACCTTC
D gene: TRBD1; V gene: TRBV7-9; J gene: TRBJ2-7; clone size: -; CDR3 protein: CASSWDRGRGEQYF; CDR3 DNA: TGTGCCAGCAGTTGGGACAGGGGGCGCGGTGAGCAGTACTTC
D gene: TRBD2; V gene: TRBV5-1; J gene: TRBJ2-3; clone size: -; CDR3 protein: CASSLGLAGGLGADTQYF; CDR3 DNA: TGCGCCAGCAGCTTGGGACTAGCGGGAGGCCTAGGGGCAGATACGCAGTATTTT